The clone carrying this T cell receptor (beta chain) turned up a few times. The antigen is undetermined. Authors of the study amplified TCR beta CDR3 regions from RNA transcripts. The HTBI primer set was used in a first-round RT-PCR of the TCR CDR3. Each CDR3 protein is one row after TCRdb ran MiXCR on the multiplex PCR reads. Of some 650,000 distinct CDR3 sequences listed, 16% are singletons. This record belongs to a study of T cells in Graves' hyperthyroidism and ophthalmopathy. Background on the study: Specimen type is peripheral blood, collected at initial diagnosis prior to any treatment.

Regarding the study as a whole: Blood also showed most of the thyroid clonotypes that were expanded above 0.001.

Sequencing input: blood. The sequence derives from a woman in her 40s with Graves' ophthalmopathy.

The DNA of the CDR3 is TGTGCCAGCAGTTACTCGGCGACAACCTACGAGCAGTACTTC. Its protein is CASSYSATTYEQYF. The chain joins TRBV6-5 to TRBJ2-7; D is unresolved. V lost 0 bases to trimming and J lost 2 bases, with 8 bases between them. The germline CDR1 and CDR2 sequences are MNHEY and SVGAGI. The CDR3 is 14 residues long.